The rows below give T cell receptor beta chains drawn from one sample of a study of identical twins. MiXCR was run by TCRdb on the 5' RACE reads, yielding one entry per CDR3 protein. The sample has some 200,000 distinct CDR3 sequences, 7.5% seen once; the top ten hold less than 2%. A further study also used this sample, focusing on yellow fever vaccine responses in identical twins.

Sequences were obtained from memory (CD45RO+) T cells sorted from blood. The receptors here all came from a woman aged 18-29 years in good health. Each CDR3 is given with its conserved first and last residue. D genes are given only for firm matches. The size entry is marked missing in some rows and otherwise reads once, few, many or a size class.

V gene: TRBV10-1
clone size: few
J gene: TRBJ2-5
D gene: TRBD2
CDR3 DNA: TGCGCCAGCAGTGACCTAGCGGAAGAGACCCAGTACTTC
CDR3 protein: CASSDLAEETQYF

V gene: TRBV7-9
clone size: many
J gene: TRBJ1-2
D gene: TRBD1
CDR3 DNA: TGTGCCAGCAGCCAGGACAGGGAGTGGACCTTC
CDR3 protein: CASSQDREWTF

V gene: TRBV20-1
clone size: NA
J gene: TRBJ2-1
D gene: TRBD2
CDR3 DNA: TGCAGTGCCCCTAGCGGGGGGCCCAATGAGCAGTTCTTC
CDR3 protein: CSAPSGGPNEQFF

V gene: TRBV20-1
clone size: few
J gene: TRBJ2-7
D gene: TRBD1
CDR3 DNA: TGCAGTGCTCCCCGGACAGGTTTGGACGAGCAGTACTTC
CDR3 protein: CSAPRTGLDEQYF

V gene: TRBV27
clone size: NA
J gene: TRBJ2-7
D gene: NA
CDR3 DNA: TGTGCCAGCAGCCCACAGGGGAGCGGGAGATCGGGGGAGCAGTACTTC
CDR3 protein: CASSPQGSGRSGEQYF

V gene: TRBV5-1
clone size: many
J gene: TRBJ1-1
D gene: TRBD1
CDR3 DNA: TGCGCCAGCAGCCTAGACCGGAACCCATTGACAGGGATGAACACTGAAGCTTTCTTT
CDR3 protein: CASSLDRNPLTGMNTEAFF

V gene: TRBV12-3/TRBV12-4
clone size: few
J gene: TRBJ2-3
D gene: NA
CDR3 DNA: TGTGCCAGCAGTTATGGGACCGGCACAGATACGCAGTATTTT
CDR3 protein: CASSYGTGTDTQYF

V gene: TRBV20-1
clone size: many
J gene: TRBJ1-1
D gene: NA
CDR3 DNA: TGCAGTGCTGCCCCCGGAACAACGTACAACACTGAAGCTTTCTTT
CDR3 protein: CSAAPGTTYNTEAFF

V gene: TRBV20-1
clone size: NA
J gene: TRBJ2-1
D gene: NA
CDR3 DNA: TGCAGTGCTAGGGGGCAGACTGCCTACAATGAGCAGTTCTTC
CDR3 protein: CSARGQTAYNEQFF

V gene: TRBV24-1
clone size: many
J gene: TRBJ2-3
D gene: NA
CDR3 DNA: TGTGCCACCAGTGATTTGTCGGGGGCCAACACAGATACGCAGTATTTT
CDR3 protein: CATSDLSGANTDTQYF

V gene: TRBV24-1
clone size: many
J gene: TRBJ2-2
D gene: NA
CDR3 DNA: TGTGCCACCAGTGATTTGCGGCCAGAAACGAACACCGGGGAGCTGTTTTTT
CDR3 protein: CATSDLRPETNTGELFF

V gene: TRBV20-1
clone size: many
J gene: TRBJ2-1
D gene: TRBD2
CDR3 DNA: TGCAGTGCCCCCCTGACTAGCGGACCAGCCTACAATGAGCAGTTCTTC
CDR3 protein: CSAPLTSGPAYNEQFF

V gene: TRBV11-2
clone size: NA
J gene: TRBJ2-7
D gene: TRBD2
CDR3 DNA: TGTGCCAGCAGCTTTGGGAGAGCGGGAAGCTCCTACGAGCAGTACTTC
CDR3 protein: CASSFGRAGSSYEQYF

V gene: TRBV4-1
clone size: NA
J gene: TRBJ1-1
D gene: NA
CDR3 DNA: TGCGCCAGCAGCCCCAACCGTCAGTCGGAAGCTTTCTTT
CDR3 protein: CASSPNRQSEAFF

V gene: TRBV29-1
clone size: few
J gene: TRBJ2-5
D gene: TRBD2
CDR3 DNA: TGCAGCGTTGAATCTCTAGCGGGGGGGTTAGTGGAGACCCAGTACTTC
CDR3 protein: CSVESLAGGLVETQYF

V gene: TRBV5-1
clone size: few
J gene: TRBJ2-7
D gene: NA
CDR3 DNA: TGCGCCAGCACTTTGGGACAACCTGGGCAGAAAAAGGAGTACGTGTACGAGCAGTACTTC
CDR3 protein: CASTLGQPGQKKEYVYEQYF

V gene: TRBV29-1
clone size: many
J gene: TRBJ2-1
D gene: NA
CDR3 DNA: TGCAGCGTTGGTGGAGGTGACAATGAGCAGTTCTTC
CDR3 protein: CSVGGGDNEQFF

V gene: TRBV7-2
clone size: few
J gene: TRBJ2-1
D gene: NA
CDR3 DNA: TGTGCCAGCAGCTTAGTTGTGCTAGTCTCCTACAATGAGCAGTTCTTC
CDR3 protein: CASSLVVLVSYNEQFF

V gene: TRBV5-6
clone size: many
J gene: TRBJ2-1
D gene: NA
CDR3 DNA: TGTGCCAGCAGCTTGGAGGATGTAGGCAATGAGCAGTTCTTC
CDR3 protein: CASSLEDVGNEQFF

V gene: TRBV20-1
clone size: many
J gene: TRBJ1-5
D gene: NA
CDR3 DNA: TGCAGTGCTAGGGGGGGGGACAATCAGCCCCAGCATTTT
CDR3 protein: CSARGGDNQPQHF

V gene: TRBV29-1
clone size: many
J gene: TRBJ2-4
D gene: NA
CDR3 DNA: TGCAGCGTGAGTAGCGGTTCAGCCAAAAACATTCAGTACTTC
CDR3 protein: CSVSSGSAKNIQYF

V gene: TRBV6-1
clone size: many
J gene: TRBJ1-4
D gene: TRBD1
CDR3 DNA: TGTGCCACCACACCCGGGACAGTCTATAATGAAAAACTGTTTTTT
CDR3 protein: CATTPGTVYNEKLFF

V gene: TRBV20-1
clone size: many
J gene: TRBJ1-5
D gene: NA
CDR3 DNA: TGCAGTGCTAGAGAAGGTAGGGCGGAGAGTCAGCCCCAGCATTTT
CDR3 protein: CSAREGRAESQPQHF

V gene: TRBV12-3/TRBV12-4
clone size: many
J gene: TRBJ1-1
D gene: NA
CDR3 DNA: TGTGCCAGCAGTTTAAGTACGGATTACACTGAAGCTTTCTTT
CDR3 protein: CASSLSTDYTEAFF

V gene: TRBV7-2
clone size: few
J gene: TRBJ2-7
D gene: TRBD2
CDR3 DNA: TGTGCCAGCAGCCCTGTTACTAGCGGGAGTTTTTACGAGCAGTACTTC
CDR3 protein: CASSPVTSGSFYEQYF

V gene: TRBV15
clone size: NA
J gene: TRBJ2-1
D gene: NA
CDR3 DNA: TGTGCCACGGAGGGGGGGGACAGGGAGCAGTTCTTC
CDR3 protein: CATEGGDREQFF

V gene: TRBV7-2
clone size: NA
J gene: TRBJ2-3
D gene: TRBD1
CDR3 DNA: TGTGCCAGCAGGGGACAGGGGCTAGACACAGATACGCAGTATTTT
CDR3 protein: CASRGQGLDTDTQYF

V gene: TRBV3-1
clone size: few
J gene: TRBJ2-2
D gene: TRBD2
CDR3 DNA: TGTGCCAGCAGCCAAGGCGGGAGCGACACCGGGGAGCTGTTTTTT
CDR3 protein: CASSQGGSDTGELFF